This T cell receptor beta chain was sequenced for a study of blood T cell repertoires in COVID-19 (TCRdb year 2020). Regarding the study in general: Samples from collaborators originated in the United States, Italy and Spain and spanned both the acute and convalescent phases of COVID-19. The prospective study material was composed of cDNA or gDNA derived from T cells, B-cell-depleted T cells, or PBMCs. Subjects who had been exposed to COVID-19, were actively infected with it, or had recovered from it provided the deeply sampled blood TCRbeta repertoires that made up the dataset. The repertoires were released in a freely available public database intended as a resource for research on the immune response to SARS-CoV-2. Samples were obtained from the ongoing ImmuneRACE study (first 160 participants) and from roughly 1,300 subjects provided by 6 global collaborators. A de-identified subject ID, COVID-19 status, age in years and sex were almost always included in the sample metadata. Where available, HLA class I and class II types were taken from metadata supplied by the sample provider and were not determined by assay-based typing.

Results and caveats for the whole study, not just this receptor: The quantity of clinical and demographic metadata differed by source and by participant and was supplied without curation.

The immunoSEQ Assay, a bias-controlled multiplex PCR, was used to amplify TCRbeta CDR3 regions from genomic DNA. As for the original processing: The number of nucleated cells in each sample was estimated by amplification of reference gene primers within the assay. To quantify the absolute abundance of each unique TCRbeta CDR3 rearrangement, sequence reads were collapsed and filtered. For each sample, productive Simpson clonality was calculated by taking the square root of Simpson's diversity index across productive rearrangements. Entries here come from immuneACCESS through TCRdb and include only in-frame sequences with V and J called. Some clones fail to appear in such tables; in the studies checked, an unresolved V gene covers under half of the shortfall, and the cause of the remainder is unknown. V and J calls and clone size follow that table, whereas D and trimming were derived from the DNA. Across this sample there are fewer than 400,000 clones, with roughly 90% seen only once. Less than 3.5% of the sample goes to the ten largest clones.

This clone appeared once. The antigen it binds to is not known. No much larger clonotype is one base removed from it; base qualities were not supplied. One collaborating source in Seattle enrolled patients while the patients were actively infected and followed the patients over time throughout the course of disease. The collaborating institutions used their own protocols to collect whole blood in K2EDTA tubes. For TCRbeta analysis, collaborators shipped samples in one of three forms: frozen whole blood, isolated PBMCs, or DNA extracted from either of those sample types. This TCR derives from a woman aged 30 to 39 with COVID-19, enrolled during active disease. The source material was peripheral blood.

The CDR3 reads CASSSQDVYEQYF. The DNA sequence is as follows: TGTGCCAGCAGCTCGCAGGATGTCTACGAGCAGTACTTC. The rearrangement combines TRBV7-9 with TRBJ2-7, with the D gene not confidently named. V is clipped by 4 bases and J by 3 bases, and the sequence between their germline boundaries is 10 bases long. Inclusive of the bounding cysteine and phenylalanine, the CDR3 is 13 residues long. Only CDR3 DNA is held: 39 bases, read in frame from base 1. CDR1 and CDR2 (SEHNR, FQNEAQ) derive from the germline V gene (reference sequence). Beyond the CDR3, the reference TRBV7-9 and TRBJ2-7 genes provide the residues; the full variable domain reads: DTGVSQNPRHKITKRGQNVTFRCDPISEHNRLYWYRQTLGQGPEFLTYFQNEAQLEKSRLLSDRFSAERPKGSFSTLEIQRTEQGDSAMYLCASSSQDVYEQYFGPGTRLTVT.